Below, 18 T cell receptor beta chains from the same sample are listed, as sequenced in a study of T cells in Graves' hyperthyroidism and ophthalmopathy. TCR beta CDR3 regions were amplified from RNA. First-round RT-PCR targeting the TCR CDR3 was performed with the HTBI primer set. From the multiplex PCR reads, TCRdb called clonotypes with MiXCR, one entry per CDR3 protein. The repertoire includes 560,000 or so distinct CDR3 sequences, around 42% of them detected once, and 8.2% sits in the top ten. The sample was peripheral blood or thyroid tissue (not recorded which). Receptors were obtained from a woman aged 18-29 years with Graves' hyperthyroidism.

The J gene is TRBJ1-2, the V gene TRBV25-1, with D hard to call. Germline-derived CDR1 and CDR2 are MGHDK and SYGVNS. V was shortened by 6 bases and J by 8 bases, with 16 bases between the two germline ends. This CDR3 comprises 13 residues. CDR3 bases: TGTGCCAGCAGAGGCATCGATCGAGGCGGCTACACCTTC. Protein sequence: CASRGIDRGGYTF.

The chain combines TRBV20-1 with TRBJ1-2, with D unresolved. This CDR3 is built from 13 residues. Germline CDR1 reads DFQATT; CDR2 reads SNEGSKA (reference sequence). V gave up 4 bases and J gave up 1 base, with 10 bases separating them. CDR3 region: CSAKVGLNYGYTF. Here the CDR3 DNA reads TGCAGTGCTAAAGTCGGGCTTAACTATGGCTACACCTTC.

This clonotype has only a few counts. The J gene is TRBJ1-5, the V gene TRBV19; no clear D gene. Germline CDR1 LNHDA, CDR2 SQIVND (reference sequence). The V and J ends lost 7 bases and 2 bases respectively, with 9 bases between them. CDR3 length equals 13 residues. The chain's CDR3 is CASNFGGNQPQHF. CDR3 sequence (DNA): TGTGCCAGTAATTTCGGGGGCAATCAGCCCCAGCATTTT. Variable domain in full (rest from reference TRBV19 and TRBJ1-5): DGGITQSPKYLFRKEGQNVTLSCEQNLNHDAMYWYRQDPGQGLRLIYYSQIVNDFQKGDIAEGYSVSREKKESFPLTVTSAQKNPTAFYLCASNFGGNQPQHFGDGTRLSIL.

This clonotype was observed many times. The gene calls are TRBV7-9 and TRBJ2-7; D is ambiguous. This CDR3 contains 12 residues. Germline V gene sequence: CDR1 SEHNR, CDR2 FQNEAQ (reference sequence). Trimming stripped 5 bases from V and 6 bases from J, with 11 bases between. Here the CDR3 DNA reads TGTGCCAGCAGCCAAGATGGCCGCGAGCAGTACTTC. Protein: CASSQDGREQYF.

This clonotype was recorded many times. The chain couples TRBV7-8 to TRBJ2-6, with D tentatively TRBD2 (6 bases). Trimming removed 5 bases at V and 0 bases at J, with 8 bases between. The CDR3 loop spans 15 amino acids. From germline, CDR1 is SGHVS and CDR2 FQNEAQ. The chain's CDR3 is CASSGGSSGANVLTF. The CDR3 coding sequence is TGTGCCAGCAGCGGGGGGAGCTCTGGGGCCAACGTCCTGACTTTC.

V gene TRBV2 combines with J gene TRBJ1-1; D possibly corresponds to TRBD1 (5 bases). V was clipped by 3 bases and J by 12 bases, with 8 bases between them. Germline V gene lookup returns CDR1 SNHLY and CDR2 FYNNEI. CDR3 size: 10 residues. CDR3 DNA: TGTGCCAGCAGTGAGGAGGGGACTTTCTTT. Encoded protein: CASSEEGTFF.

This clonotype was seen more than once but under ten times. The chain is built from TRBV19 and TRBJ2-7; D not certain. V was clipped by 5 bases and J by 6 bases, with 14 bases between them. The CDR3 contains 13 residues. Looked up from germline, CDR1 is LNHDA and CDR2 is SQIVND (reference sequence). CDR3 region: CASSAGRALEQYF. The CDR3 coding sequence is TGTGCCAGTAGTGCAGGACGGGCCCTCGAGCAGTACTTC.

The sample holds many counts of this clonotype. The rearrangement uses TRBV7-9 and TRBJ2-5, with D unresolved. CDR1 and CDR2 from the germline V gene are SEHNR and FQNEAQ (reference sequence). The V gene lost 6 bases and the J gene lost 3 bases, with 20 bases spanning the gap. The length of the CDR3 is 16 residues. The CDR3 sequence: CASRHSTGYGEETQYF. CDR3 nucleotide sequence: TGTGCCAGCAGACACAGCACCGGGTATGGGGAAGAGACCCAGTACTTC.

This clonotype was seen ten or more times. This rearrangement joins TRBV15 to TRBJ1-6; 8 nucleotides align to TRBD1. This CDR3 is built from 15 residues. Germline V CDR1 and CDR2: LNHNV, YYDKDF (reference sequence). With V trimmed by 0 bases and J by 7 bases, 2 bases remained unmatched. CDR3 residues: CATSRDRGQNSPLHF. CDR3 in DNA: TGTGCCACCAGCAGAGACAGGGGGCAAAATTCACCCCTCCACTTT.

The rearrangement links TRBV25-1 to TRBJ1-4; TRBD1 aligns across 10 bases. The CDR3 contains 14 residues. CDR1 is MGHDK, CDR2 SYGVNS, per germline. The CDR3 coding sequence is TGTGCTAGAGATCTCCGGGACAGGGGTGAAAAACTGTTTTTT. Protein product: CARDLRDRGEKLFF.

V usage is TRBV7-9 and J usage is TRBJ2-7; a possible D gene is TRBD2 (7 bases). Germline V gives CDR1 SEHNR, CDR2 FQNEAQ (reference sequence). With 5 bases removed from V and 5 bases from J, the gap between germline ends came to 22 bases. This CDR3 spans 16 amino acids. CDR3 sequence (DNA): TGTGCCAGCAGCCGACTAGCCCTTAGGCGGGACAACGAGCAGTACTTC. Its protein product is CASSRLALRRDNEQYF.

V is TRBV5-1 and J is TRBJ1-1; tentatively, D is TRBD1 (5 bases). The CDR3 consists of 13 residues. Germline-derived CDR1 and CDR2 are SGHRS and YFSETQ. Trimming left V 3 bases short and J 6 bases short, with 12 bases between. CDR3 nucleotide sequence: TGCGCCAGCAGCTCTGGGGGGAAGCCTGAAGCTTTCTTT. Protein product: CASSSGGKPEAFF.

V usage is TRBV2 and J usage is TRBJ2-5; TRBD2 matches at 9 bases. The CDR3 has 16 residues. Germline V gene data show CDR1 as SNHLY and CDR2 as FYNNEI. V lost 6 bases to trimming and J lost 7 bases; unmatched junction nucleotides: 15. DNA for the CDR3: TGTGCCAGCAGGGCCACTAGCGGGCCTTCGCTTGGGACCCAGTACTTC. It encodes CASRATSGPSLGTQYF.

The gene calls are TRBV10-3 and TRBJ2-7; 7 positions match TRBD1. Looked up from germline, CDR1 is ENHRY and CDR2 is SYGVKD. Trimming took 5 bases from V and 6 from J; bases not matched to a gene: 7. The CDR3 contains 13 residues. The CDR3: CAISTRGRGEQYF. The CDR3 nucleotides read TGTGCCATCAGTACTAGGGGGCGCGGCGAGCAGTACTTC.

V gene TRBV5-1 combines with J gene TRBJ2-7; tentatively, D is TRBD2 (5 bases). V shed 3 bases and J shed 4 bases, with 17 bases lying between them. The CDR3 has 15 residues. Germline CDR1 reads SGHRS; CDR2 reads YFSETQ. DNA of the CDR3: TGCGCCAGCAGCTCCAAGCGGCCAGCGGTATACGAGCAGTACTTC. This encodes CASSSKRPAVYEQYF.

As for this clonotype: A junction end diverges from the germline sequence, so it may reflect a read error. V gene TRBV20-1 combines with J gene TRBJ1-5; D call uncertain. The CDR3 runs to 15 residues. The germline gives CDR1 DFQATT, CDR2 SNEGSKA (reference sequence). The CDR3 is CSARPAGYSNQPQHF. The CDR3 DNA sequence: TGCAGTGCAAGACCGGCCGGATATAGCAATCAACCCCAGCATTTT.

This clonotype has more than one count but fewer than ten. The genes are TRBV19 and TRBJ2-7, with TRBD1 identical over 9 bases. The CDR3 contains 16 residues. V dropped 8 bases and J dropped 0; count of bases not matched to a gene: 11. CDR1 LNHDA and CDR2 SQIVND come from the germline V gene (reference sequence). The CDR3 bases are TGTGCCAGTGCGGACAGGGGCCACCTTAGCTCCTACGAGCAGTACTTC. It encodes CASADRGHLSSYEQYF.

The chain is built from TRBV25-1 and TRBJ1-4; tentatively, D is TRBD1 (5 bases). The ends were cut back, 5 bases at V and 0 bases at J, with 16 bases in the middle. This CDR3 spans 17 amino acids. Germline CDR1 MGHDK, CDR2 SYGVNS. CDR3 sequence: CASSYHGASATNEKLFF. CDR3 DNA: TGTGCCAGCAGTTACCACGGGGCGTCGGCAACTAATGAAAAACTGTTTTTT. Full variable domain (outside the CDR3, taken from reference TRBV25-1 and TRBJ1-4): EADIYQTPRYLVIGTGKKITLECSQTMGHDKMYWYQQDPGMELHLIHYSYGVNSTEKGDLSSESTVSRIRTEHFPLTLESARPSHTSQYLCASSYHGASATNEKLFFGSGTQLSVL.